These 32 T cell receptor beta chains came from one sample sequenced in a study of technical replicates of blood from a handful of donors. Profiled with immunoSEQ multiplex PCR; TCRdb holds only in-frame clones, not every one. The table includes under 75,000 clones, roughly 94% detected once. The sequenced sample was T cells isolated from PBMCs. The receptors shown here come from a human donor in good health.

The chain couples TRBV30 to TRBJ2-7, with 8 nucleotides matching TRBD1. With 4 bases clipped from V and 3 bases from J, the junction kept 8 bases outside the gene matches. The CDR3 length is 14 residues. Germline V gene sequence: CDR1 GTSNPN, CDR2 SVGIG (reference sequence). CDR3 amino acids: CAWNLGQALYEQYF. Written as DNA, the CDR3 is TGTGCCTGGAATTTGGGACAGGCCCTCTACGAGCAGTACTTC.

This clone was found once. J is TRBJ1-2 and V is TRBV5-8; no firm D call. V was clipped by 4 bases and J by 2 bases, with 3 bases between them. The CDR3 has 11 amino acids. Germline CDR1 is SGHTS and CDR2 is YDEGEE. The CDR3: CASSPNYGYTF. CDR3 nucleotides: TGTGCCAGCAGCCCAAACTATGGCTACACCTTC.

J is TRBJ2-7 and V is TRBV11-3; 8 nucleotides agree with TRBD1. This CDR3 region has 11 residues. The V segment lost 8 bases and the J segment 5 bases; nucleotides outside the gene matches: 2. CDR1 and CDR2 from the germline V gene are SGHNT and YENEEA. The CDR3 protein is CASGQGHEQYF. DNA of the CDR3: TGTGCCAGCGGACAGGGCCACGAGCAGTACTTC.

The chain has TRBV2 and TRBJ2-7; D remains unclear. Germline CDR1 reads SNHLY; CDR2 reads FYNNEI. The CDR3 covers 13 residues. Trimming pared 1 base from V and 3 bases from J, leaving 7 bases between. Here the CDR3 DNA reads TGTGCCAGCAGTGAAGGTCAACACTACGAGCAGTACTTC. This codes for CASSEGQHYEQYF.

The CDR3 region is CASSRDRATNEKLFF. In nucleotides, the CDR3 is TGTGCCAGCTCAAGGGACAGGGCAACTAATGAAAAACTGTTTTTT. The rearrangement joins TRBV18 to TRBJ1-4; the match to TRBD1 covers 9 bases. Trimming took 5 bases from V and 0 from J; bases not matched to a gene: 1. Germline values: CDR1 KGHSH, CDR2 LQKENI. The CDR3 runs 15 residues.

The chain employs TRBV6-5 and TRBJ2-3; D is perhaps TRBD2 (5 bases). Germline values: CDR1 MNHEY, CDR2 SVGAGI. The CDR3 length is 15 residues. Between the trimmed V and J ends, which lost 2 bases and 3 bases, there was a span of 12 bases. CDR3 loop: CASSYDFWRTDTQYF. CDR3 DNA sequence: TGTGCCAGCAGTTACGACTTCTGGAGGACAGATACGCAGTATTTT.

The chain links TRBV25-1 to TRBJ2-2; perhaps TRBD1 as D (6 bases). V was shortened by 5 bases and J by 1 base, with 11 bases between the two germline ends. The CDR3 length is 15 residues. The germline V gene encodes CDR1 MGHDK and CDR2 SYGVNS. CDR3 DNA: TGTGCCAGCAGTTACAGGGCATTGAACACCGGGGAGCTGTTTTTT. It is translated as CASSYRALNTGELFF.

V and J are TRBV2 and TRBJ1-3; D not certain. CDR3 size: 18 residues. Germline V gene data show CDR1 as SNHLY and CDR2 as FYNNEI. V lost 6 bases and J 0 bases, leaving 21 bases between the germline ends. CDR3 sequence: CASSGMSLLSSSGNTIYF. The CDR3 DNA reads TGTGCCAGCAGCGGGATGAGTCTACTTTCTTCCTCTGGAAACACCATATATTTT. Filled out from reference TRBV2 and TRBJ1-3, the complete variable domain reads EPEVTQTPSHQVTQMGQEVILRCVPISNHLYFYWYRQILGQKVEFLVSFYNNEISEKSEIFDDQFSVERPDGSNFTLKIRSTKLEDSAMYFCASSGMSLLSSSGNTIYFGEGSWLTVV.

This chain connects TRBV27 to TRBJ2-1, with 8 positions matching TRBD1. The trim removed 6 bases at V and 0 bases at J, leaving 4 bases unmatched. Germline V gene sequence: CDR1 MNHEY, CDR2 SMNVEV (reference sequence). This CDR3 is 15 amino acids long. CDR3 bases: TGTGCCAGCAGCTACGGACAGGGCTCCTACAATGAGCAGTTCTTC. This translates into CASSYGQGSYNEQFF.

This CDR3 reads CASSLVQDYGYTF. The CDR3 DNA sequence: TGTGCCAGCAGTTTAGTGCAGGACTATGGCTACACCTTC. The V and J genes are TRBV28 and TRBJ1-2; D is uncertain. Deletions cut 2 bases from V and 3 bases from J, with 7 bases between. CDR3 length equals 13 residues. Germline CDR1 MDHEN, CDR2 SYDVKM.

The CDR3 loop reads CASSRQGNSGANVLTF. CDR3 sequence (DNA): TGTGCCAGCAGCAGACAGGGGAATTCTGGGGCCAACGTCCTGACTTTC. The gene calls are TRBV9 and TRBJ2-6; TRBD1 matches 8 bases. Germline CDR1 and CDR2: SGDLS and YYNGEE. V shed 4 bases, J shed 1 base, and the junction held 4 bases outside the gene matches. This CDR3 has 16 residues. The variable domain in full, with the rest retrieved from reference TRBV9 and TRBJ2-6, is DSGVTQTPKHLITATGQRVTLRCSPRSGDLSVYWYQQSLDQGLQFLIQYYNGEERAKGNILERFSAQQFPDLHSELNLSSLELGDSALYFCASSRQGNSGANVLTFGAGSRLTVL.

J is TRBJ2-5 and V is TRBV5-1; 10 bases are a match to TRBD1. From germline, CDR1 is SGHRS and CDR2 YFSETQ. Germline trimming cut 5 bases from V and 5 bases from J; bases unmatched to any gene: 6. The CDR3 is made up of 14 amino acids. The CDR3 sequence: CASSLTGGGETQYF. In nucleotides, the CDR3 is TGCGCCAGCAGTTTGACAGGGGGCGGGGAGACCCAGTACTTC.

J is TRBJ2-1 and V is TRBV6-5; 8 nucleotides agree with TRBD2. Germline assignment: CDR1 MNHEY and CDR2 SVGAGI. The CDR3 sequence is 15 residues long. The V and J ends lost 6 bases and 1 base, in that order; junction bases with no gene match: 5. The CDR3 here is CASRKLAESYNEQFF. As DNA, the CDR3 is TGTGCCAGCAGAAAACTAGCGGAATCCTACAATGAGCAGTTCTTC.

The CDR3 here is CASSFSGGADTQYF. The CDR3 DNA sequence: TGTGCCAGCAGTTTTTCAGGGGGCGCAGATACGCAGTATTTT. V is TRBV28 and J is TRBJ2-3; 8 bases map to TRBD1. Germline values: CDR1 MDHEN, CDR2 SYDVKM. CDR3 length equals 14 residues. V lost 3 bases and J lost 4; bases outside the gene matches: 3.

This clone showed up just once. The CDR3 nucleotides are TGTGCCACCAAGATCCAGCGGGAGATCTACGAGCAGTACTTC. It translates to CATKIQREIYEQYF. V usage is TRBV13 and J usage is TRBJ2-7; 8 bases are shared with TRBD2. CDR3 length: 14 amino acids. Germline lookup yields CDR1 PRHDT and CDR2 FYEKMQ (reference sequence). The junction had 11 bases not matched to a gene; V was cut back by 10 bases and J by 3 bases.

CDR3 bases: TGTGCCAGCTCCCCAGGGGATTCCTACGAGCAGTACTTC. Amino acids: CASSPGDSYEQYF. This sequence joins TRBV9 and TRBJ2-7; TRBD1 is a possible D gene (6 bases). The CDR3 is 13 amino acids. The germline gives CDR1 SGDLS, CDR2 YYNGEE. Trimming took 7 bases from V and 1 from J, leaving 12 bases between them.

The chain couples TRBV4-1 to TRBJ1-3; D remains unclear. The V and J ends lost 4 bases and 0 bases respectively, with 13 bases between them. Germline V gene sequence: CDR1 MGHRA, CDR2 YSYEKL. The CDR3 is 16 residues long. This chain's CDR3 is CASSRGEFGSGNTIYF. In nucleotides, the CDR3 is TGCGCCAGCAGCCGGGGAGAGTTCGGCTCTGGAAACACCATATATTTT.

The chain employs TRBV30 and TRBJ2-7; 7 bases match TRBD1. Germline V gene lookup returns CDR1 GTSNPN and CDR2 SVGIG (reference sequence). The CDR3 has 13 amino acids. V gave up 4 bases and J gave up 2 bases; unmatched junction bases: 5. For the CDR3, the DNA is TGTGCCTGGATAAGACAGGGAGCCTACGAGCAGTACTTC. It specifies CAWIRQGAYEQYF.

The rearrangement links TRBV6-6 to TRBJ1-1, with 7 bases matching TRBD1. J lost 4 bases, V lost 3 bases, and 5 bases had no gene match. CDR3 length: 14 amino acids. Germline CDR1 reads MNHNY; CDR2 reads SVGAGI (reference sequence). For the CDR3, the DNA is TGTGCCAGCAGTTATAACAGGGGAAGCACTGAAGCTTTCTTT. Translation gives CASSYNRGSTEAFF.

The chain joins TRBV6-6 to TRBJ2-7; D gene ambiguous. The CDR3 is made up of 14 amino acids. The V end lost 2 bases, the J end lost 3 bases, and 11 bases lay between the germline ends. CDR1 is MNHNY, CDR2 SVGAGI, per germline (reference sequence). In nucleotides, the CDR3 is TGTGCCAGCAGTTACACGGGTTCGGTCTACGAGCAGTACTTC. As protein: CASSYTGSVYEQYF.

V usage is TRBV7-6 and J usage is TRBJ1-1; D might be TRBD1 (5 bases). The CDR3 runs 15 residues. Germline-derived CDR1 and CDR2 are SGHVS and FNYEAQ. The V end was cut by 5 bases, the J end by 1 base, with 14 bases between. The CDR3 reads CASSPSTAWNTEAFF. In DNA form, the CDR3 reads TGTGCCAGCAGCCCTTCGACAGCTTGGAACACTGAAGCTTTCTTT.

The V gene is TRBV7-8, the J gene TRBJ1-5; 8 bases line up with TRBD1. With 5 bases clipped from V and 7 bases from J, the junction kept 7 bases outside the gene matches. This CDR3 contains 14 residues. Germline-derived CDR1 and CDR2 are SGHVS and FQNEAQ. The DNA of the CDR3 is TGTGCCAGCAGCCCAGGACAGGGCTGGCAGCCCCAGCATTTT. Translating gives CASSPGQGWQPQHF.

This chain connects TRBV14 to TRBJ2-7, with D hard to call. The CDR3 has 15 residues. Trimming stripped 4 bases from V and 2 bases from J, with 15 bases between. The germline V gene has CDR1 SGHDN and CDR2 FVKESK. The CDR3 DNA reads as TGTGCCAGCAGCCTCCGGCCATACTATCCCTACGAGCAGTACTTC. Protein sequence: CASSLRPYYPYEQYF.

This rearrangement joins TRBV14 to TRBJ2-2; 8 bases line up with TRBD2. The germline V gene encodes CDR1 SGHDN and CDR2 FVKESK. V gave up 4 bases and J gave up 8 bases; unmatched junction bases: 6. The CDR3 has 14 amino acids. CDR3 loop: CASSPQRERGELFF. DNA for the CDR3: TGTGCCAGCAGCCCACAGCGGGAGAGAGGGGAGCTGTTTTTT.

This sequence joins TRBV19 and TRBJ2-3; 10 bases map to TRBD2. Trimming at V came to 2 bases and at J to 1 base, leaving 6 bases not matched to a gene. Germline CDR1 is LNHDA and CDR2 is SQIVND (reference sequence). CDR3 length equals 17 residues. The CDR3 DNA reads as TGTGCCAGTAGTATATGGGGACTAGCGTATGGCACAGATACGCAGTATTTT. The encoded protein is CASSIWGLAYGTDTQYF.

The gene calls are TRBV6-1 and TRBJ2-1; D perhaps matches TRBD1 (5 bases). Germline CDR1 and CDR2: MNHNS and SASEGT. The CDR3 runs to 16 residues. The V gene lost 2 bases and the J gene lost 5 bases, with 16 bases spanning the gap. DNA for the CDR3: TGTGCCAGCAGTGAACTATTTGGGGCAGGAAACAATGAGCAGTTCTTC. This sequence encodes CASSELFGAGNNEQFF.

The J gene is TRBJ2-1, the V gene TRBV7-9; TRBD1 is a possible D gene (5 bases). Trimming shortened V by 5 bases and J by 2 bases, and 13 bases separated the two germline ends. Germline V gives CDR1 SEHNR, CDR2 FQNEAQ (reference sequence). This CDR3 is 15 amino acids long. The CDR3 nucleotides are TGTGCCAGCAGCCCTTGGACAAGTACCTACAATGAGCAGTTCTTC. Translated, it gives CASSPWTSTYNEQFF. Full variable domain (outside the CDR3, taken from reference TRBV7-9 and TRBJ2-1): DTGVSQNPRHKITKRGQNVTFRCDPISEHNRLYWYRQTLGQGPEFLTYFQNEAQLEKSRLLSDRFSAERPKGSFSTLEIQRTEQGDSAMYLCASSPWTSTYNEQFFGPGTRLTVL.

This chain uses TRBV5-1 with TRBJ2-5; D unresolved. CDR1 SGHRS and CDR2 YFSETQ come from the germline V gene. The CDR3 totals 17 residues. Between the trimmed V and J ends, which lost 0 bases and 0 bases, there was a span of 15 bases. CDR3 loop: CASSLAMTRLYQETQYF. As DNA, the CDR3 is TGCGCCAGCAGCTTGGCAATGACACGGCTTTACCAAGAGACCCAGTACTTC.

CDR3 bases: TGTGCCAGCAGTCCCATTAGGGGAGGGGAGCTGTTTTTT. This encodes CASSPIRGGELFF. The V call is TRBV28, the J call TRBJ2-2, with a tentative D call TRBD1 (5 bases). The germline V gene has CDR1 MDHEN and CDR2 SYDVKM. Trimming removed 5 bases at V and 8 bases at J, with 12 bases between. The CDR3 runs to 13 residues.

V usage is TRBV6-5 and J usage is TRBJ1-2; D is ambiguous. The CDR3 runs 14 residues. The V end was cut by 6 bases, the J end by 4 bases, with 15 bases between. Germline-derived CDR1 and CDR2 are MNHEY and SVGAGI. This CDR3 is CASSPGGDFYGYTF. DNA for the CDR3: TGTGCCAGCAGCCCCGGCGGTGATTTCTATGGCTACACCTTC.

This chain uses TRBV6-6 with TRBJ1-1, with D tentatively TRBD1 (6 bases). The CDR3 spans 15 residues. Per the germline V gene, CDR1 is MNHNY and CDR2 is SVGAGI (reference sequence). V was clipped by 2 bases and J by 4 bases, with 14 bases between them. The DNA of the CDR3 is TGTGCCAGCAGTTACCCAAATAGGGGGACCACTGAAGCTTTCTTT. Amino acid sequence: CASSYPNRGTTEAFF.

This clone was counted a single time. Additional DNA sequences in this sample encode the identical CDR3. The chain joins TRBV9 to TRBJ2-5, with D unclear. The germline V and J ends were trimmed by 0 bases and 3 bases, with 6 bases remaining between them. This CDR3 has 13 amino acids. CDR1 SGDLS and CDR2 YYNGEE come from the germline V gene. The CDR3 bases are TGTGCCAGCAGCGTAGGGCCAGAAGAGACCCAGTACTTC. This translates into CASSVGPEETQYF. The complete variable domain, with remaining parts taken from reference TRBV9 and TRBJ2-5, reads DSGVTQTPKHLITATGQRVTLRCSPRSGDLSVYWYQQSLDQGLQFLIQYYNGEERAKGNILERFSAQQFPDLHSELNLSSLELGDSALYFCASSVGPEETQYFGPGTRLLVL.